Listed here are 16 T cell receptor beta chains from one sample, sequenced in a study of blood T cell repertoires in COVID-19. TCRdb's table, derived via immunoSEQ multiplex PCR, lists solely in-frame clones and lacks some. The repertoire includes over 150,000 clones, 70% to 85% of them detected once, and about 13% sits in the top ten. The sequenced material came from peripheral blood. These receptors all come from a human donor in a cohort sampled during active COVID-19.

This clone was found once. V and J are TRBV27 and TRBJ2-1; 9 nucleotides align to TRBD2. This CDR3 is built from 15 residues. The V gene end was trimmed by 2 bases and the J gene end by 6 bases; junction bases not matched to a gene: 5. Germline CDR1 reads MNHEY; CDR2 reads SMNVEV (reference sequence). CDR3 region: CASSLAGGPFNEQFF. The CDR3 DNA is TGTGCCAGCAGTTTAGCGGGAGGGCCATTCAATGAGCAGTTCTTC.

The chain employs TRBV12-5 and TRBJ2-1; 13 bases agree with TRBD2. CDR1 LGHNT and CDR2 FRNRAP come from the germline V gene. V trimming: 3 bases; J trimming: 4 bases; junction bases outside the gene matches: 9. The CDR3 has 18 amino acids. CDR3 sequence: CASGLGLAGVGWYNEQFF. The CDR3 DNA follows: TGTGCTAGTGGTTTAGGACTAGCGGGAGTAGGATGGTACAATGAGCAGTTCTTC.

V and J are TRBV5-1 and TRBJ2-7; 9 bases are a match to TRBD2. CDR3 length equals 17 residues. The germline gives CDR1 SGHRS, CDR2 YFSETQ. V gave up 0 bases and J gave up 6 bases; unmatched junction bases: 13. The CDR3 spells CASSLDRGGRGNSEQYF. The CDR3 nucleotides are TGCGCCAGCAGCTTGGATCGCGGCGGGAGGGGGAATAGCGAGCAGTACTTC.

This chain uses TRBV30 with TRBJ2-7; TRBD1 might be the D (6 bases). The germline V gene has CDR1 GTSNPN and CDR2 SVGIG (reference sequence). This CDR3 comprises 15 residues. The V gene lost 0 bases and the J gene lost 3 bases, with 15 bases spanning the gap. The CDR3 region has the DNA TGTGCCTGGAGTGTAACCCCCAGGGGAATCTACGAGCAGTACTTC. It encodes CAWSVTPRGIYEQYF.

The V call is TRBV12-5, the J call TRBJ2-1; D gene uncertain. The CDR3 length is 15 residues. Trimming removed 2 bases from V and 5 bases from J, with 13 bases in between. Germline V gene lookup returns CDR1 LGHNT and CDR2 FRNRAP. The CDR3 DNA reads as TGTGCTAGTGGTTTGTCGAGGCCCCGACACAATGAGCAGTTCTTC. Translated: CASGLSRPRHNEQFF.

The chain uses TRBV2 and TRBJ1-1, with 10 positions matching TRBD1. Germline loops: CDR1 SNHLY, CDR2 FYNNEI. The CDR3 totals 15 residues. Trimming took 8 bases from V and 5 from J; bases not matched to a gene: 11. The CDR3 DNA reads TGTGCCAGCGGGGACAGGGGAGTTAAGAGGACTGAAGCTTTCTTT. Its translation: CASGDRGVKRTEAFF.

V gene TRBV18 combines with J gene TRBJ2-2; 12 nucleotides match TRBD2. Germline V gives CDR1 KGHSH, CDR2 LQKENI. There are 17 residues in the CDR3. V shed 0 bases, J shed 1 base, and the junction held 0 bases outside the gene matches. The DNA for the CDR3 is TGTGCCAGCTCACCACCGGGACTAGCGGGGAACACCGGGGAGCTGTTTTTT. Translated: CASSPPGLAGNTGELFF.

The chain uses TRBV14 and TRBJ2-7; D is unclear. This CDR3 has 12 residues. V lost 0 bases, J lost 3 bases, and 3 bases lay in between. Germline lookup yields CDR1 SGHDN and CDR2 FVKESK. In nucleotides, the CDR3 is TGTGCCAGCAGCCAAGACTTCTACGAGCAGTACTTC. It encodes CASSQDFYEQYF.

CDR3 sequence: CASSPGLAGTVDTQYF. DNA of the CDR3: TGTGCCAGCTCACCAGGACTAGCGGGAACAGTAGATACGCAGTATTTT. The J gene is TRBJ2-3, the V gene TRBV18, with 12 bases aligning to TRBD2. This CDR3 has 16 amino acids. V dropped 2 bases and J dropped 5; count of bases not matched to a gene: 5. From germline, CDR1 is KGHSH and CDR2 LQKENI.

V usage is TRBV5-4 and J usage is TRBJ2-1; tentatively, D is TRBD1 (5 bases). Trimming took off 2 bases at V and 4 bases at J, with 10 bases between the two ends. The CDR3 contains 14 residues. Germline assignment: CDR1 SGHNT and CDR2 YYREEE (reference sequence). The CDR3 sequence: CASSFRGGYNEQFF. CDR3 DNA: TGTGCCAGCAGCTTTAGGGGCGGATACAATGAGCAGTTCTTC.

This clone came up once. The rearrangement uses TRBV2 and TRBJ2-2, with a tentative D call TRBD2 (5 bases). The CDR3 totals 16 residues. CDR1 and CDR2 from the germline V gene are SNHLY and FYNNEI. The ends were cut back, 4 bases at V and 0 bases at J, with 12 bases in the middle. CDR3 sequence (DNA): TGTGCCAGCAGTGGGACGGGGAAAGCGAACACCGGGGAGCTGTTTTTT. It is translated as CASSGTGKANTGELFF.

The CDR3 protein is CASSHSGSAYNEQFF. The DNA of the CDR3 is TGTGCCAGTAGTCACAGCGGCAGCGCCTACAATGAGCAGTTCTTC. The J gene is TRBJ2-1, the V gene TRBV19; TRBD2 might be the D (5 bases). V was cut by 5 bases and J by 2 bases, with 13 bases left in between. The CDR3 spans 15 residues. CDR1 LNHDA and CDR2 SQIVND come from the germline V gene (reference sequence).

This clone was counted a single time. The chain carries TRBV18 and TRBJ1-2; D call uncertain. The CDR3 consists of 15 residues. V was pared by 3 bases and J by 3 bases, with 14 bases between. Germline CDR1 is KGHSH and CDR2 is LQKENI. As DNA, the CDR3 is TGTGCCAGCTCACCTCTCCGGGATTCCGACTATGGCTACACCTTC. It is translated as CASSPLRDSDYGYTF. Full variable domain (missing parts from reference TRBV18 and TRBJ1-2): NAGVMQNPRHLVRRRGQEARLRCSPMKGHSHVYWYRQLPEEGLKFMVYLQKENIIDESGMPKERFSAEFPKEGPSILRIQQVVRGDSAAYFCASSPLRDSDYGYTFGSGTRLTVV.

The chain combines TRBV21-1 with TRBJ2-7; the table's D call of TRBD2 was not tested on the DNA. TRBV21-1 is a known pseudogene. This CDR3 has 16 amino acids. The CDR3 DNA is TGTGCCAGCAGCAAAGGTGGGACTAGCGGATCCTACGAGCAGTACTTC. Its protein product is CASSKGGTSGSYEQYF.

This sequence joins TRBV6-5 and TRBJ1-3, with a tentative D call TRBD1 (5 bases). The V gene lost 5 bases and the J gene lost 0 bases, with 8 bases spanning the gap. The length of the CDR3 is 14 residues. Looked up from germline, CDR1 is MNHEY and CDR2 is SVGAGI. In nucleotides, the CDR3 is TGTGCCAGCAGTCGACAGCGCTCTGGAAACACCATATATTTT. Residues: CASSRQRSGNTIYF.

The chain is built from TRBV20-1 and TRBJ1-2; the D is unclear. Germline V gene sequence: CDR1 DFQATT, CDR2 SNEGSKA (reference sequence). Trimming pared 5 bases from V and 4 bases from J, leaving 5 bases between. The CDR3 covers 10 residues. The CDR3 region has the DNA TGCAGTGCTCCCCGCTATGGCTACACCTTC. The encoded protein is CSAPRYGYTF.